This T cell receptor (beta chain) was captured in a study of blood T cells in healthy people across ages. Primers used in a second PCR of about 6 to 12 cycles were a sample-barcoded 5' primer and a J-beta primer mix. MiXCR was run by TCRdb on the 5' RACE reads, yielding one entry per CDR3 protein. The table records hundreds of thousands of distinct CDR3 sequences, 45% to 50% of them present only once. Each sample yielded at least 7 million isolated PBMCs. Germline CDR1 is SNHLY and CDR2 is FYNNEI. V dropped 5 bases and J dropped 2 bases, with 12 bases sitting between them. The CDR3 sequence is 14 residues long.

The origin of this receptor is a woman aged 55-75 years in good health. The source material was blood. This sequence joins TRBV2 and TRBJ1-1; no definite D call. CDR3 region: CASSNSGINTEAFF. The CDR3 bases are TGTGCCAGCAGTAATAGCGGGATTAACACTGAAGCTTTCTTT. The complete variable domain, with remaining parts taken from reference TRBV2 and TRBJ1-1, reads EPEVTQTPSHQVTQMGQEVILRCVPISNHLYFYWYRQILGQKVEFLVSFYNNEISEKSEIFDDQFSVERPDGSNFTLKIRSTKLEDSAMYFCASSNSGINTEAFFGQGTRLTVV.